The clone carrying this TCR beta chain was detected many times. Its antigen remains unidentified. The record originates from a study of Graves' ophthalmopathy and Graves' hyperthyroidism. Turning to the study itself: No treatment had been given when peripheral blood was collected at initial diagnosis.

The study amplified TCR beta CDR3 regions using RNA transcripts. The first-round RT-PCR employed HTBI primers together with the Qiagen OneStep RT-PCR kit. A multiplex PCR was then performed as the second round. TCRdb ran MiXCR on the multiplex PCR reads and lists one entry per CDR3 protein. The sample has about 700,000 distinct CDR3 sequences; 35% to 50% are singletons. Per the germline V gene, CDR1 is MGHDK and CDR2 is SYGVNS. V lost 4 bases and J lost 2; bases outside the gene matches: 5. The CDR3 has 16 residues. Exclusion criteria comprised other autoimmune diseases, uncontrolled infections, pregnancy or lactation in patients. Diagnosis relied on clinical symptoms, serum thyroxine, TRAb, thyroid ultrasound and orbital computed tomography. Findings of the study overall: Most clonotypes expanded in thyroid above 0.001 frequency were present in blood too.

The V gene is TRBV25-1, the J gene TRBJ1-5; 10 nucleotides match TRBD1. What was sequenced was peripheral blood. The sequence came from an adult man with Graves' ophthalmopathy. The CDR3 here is CASSALGTGGNQPQHF. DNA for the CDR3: TGTGCCAGCAGTGCCCTTGGGACAGGGGGCAATCAGCCCCAGCATTTT.